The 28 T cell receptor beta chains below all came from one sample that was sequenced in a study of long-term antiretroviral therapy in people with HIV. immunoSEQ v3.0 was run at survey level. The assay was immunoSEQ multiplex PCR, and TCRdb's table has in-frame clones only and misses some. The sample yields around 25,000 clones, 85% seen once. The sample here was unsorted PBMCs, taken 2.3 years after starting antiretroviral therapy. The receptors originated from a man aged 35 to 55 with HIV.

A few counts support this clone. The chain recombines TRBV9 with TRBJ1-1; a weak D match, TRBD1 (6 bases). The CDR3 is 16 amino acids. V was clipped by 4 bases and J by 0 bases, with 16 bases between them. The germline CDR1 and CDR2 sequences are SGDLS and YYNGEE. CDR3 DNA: TGTGCCAGCAGCCCCCTATGGGGGCCACTGAACACTGAAGCTTTCTTT. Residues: CASSPLWGPLNTEAFF.

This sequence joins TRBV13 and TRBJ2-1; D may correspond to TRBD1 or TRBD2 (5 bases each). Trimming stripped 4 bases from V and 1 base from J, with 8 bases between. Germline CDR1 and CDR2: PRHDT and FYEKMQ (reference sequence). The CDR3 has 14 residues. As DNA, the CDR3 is TGTGCCAGCAGCTCGGGACCGTCCTACAATGAGCAGTTCTTC. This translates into CASSSGPSYNEQFF. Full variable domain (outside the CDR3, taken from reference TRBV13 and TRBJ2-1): AAGVIQSPRHLIKEKRETATLKCYPIPRHDTVYWYQQGPGQDPQFLISFYEKMQSDKGSIPDRFSAQQFSDYHSELNMSSLELGDSALYFCASSSGPSYNEQFFGPGTRLTVL.

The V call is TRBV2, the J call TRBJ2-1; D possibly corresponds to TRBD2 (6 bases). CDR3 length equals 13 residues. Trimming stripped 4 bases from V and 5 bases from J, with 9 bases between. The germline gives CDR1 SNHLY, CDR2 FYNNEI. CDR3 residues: CASSVGLNNEQFF. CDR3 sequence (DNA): TGTGCCAGCAGTGTAGGACTAAACAATGAGCAGTTCTTC.

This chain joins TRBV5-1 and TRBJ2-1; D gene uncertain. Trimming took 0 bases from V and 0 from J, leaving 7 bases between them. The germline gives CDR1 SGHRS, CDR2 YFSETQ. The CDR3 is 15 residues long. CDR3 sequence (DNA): TGCGCCAGCAGCTTGGAAATTAACTCCTACAATGAGCAGTTCTTC. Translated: CASSLEINSYNEQFF. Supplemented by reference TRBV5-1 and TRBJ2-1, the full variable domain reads KAGVTQTPRYLIKTRGQQVTLSCSPISGHRSVSWYQQTPGQGLQFLFEYFSETQRNKGNFPGRFSGRQFSNSRSEMNVSTLELGDSALYLCASSLEINSYNEQFFGPGTRLTVL.

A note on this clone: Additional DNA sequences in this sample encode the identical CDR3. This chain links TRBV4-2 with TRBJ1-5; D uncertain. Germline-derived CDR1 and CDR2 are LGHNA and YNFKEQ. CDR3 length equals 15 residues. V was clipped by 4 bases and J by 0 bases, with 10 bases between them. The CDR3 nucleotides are TGTGCCAGCAGCCCCACGGACCTTAGCAATCAGCCCCAGCATTTT. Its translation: CASSPTDLSNQPQHF.

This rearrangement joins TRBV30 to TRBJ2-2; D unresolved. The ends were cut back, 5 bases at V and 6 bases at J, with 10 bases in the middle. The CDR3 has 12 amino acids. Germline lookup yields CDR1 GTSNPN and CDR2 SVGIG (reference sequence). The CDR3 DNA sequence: TGTGCCTGGCGCCCAATGGCCGGGGAGCTGTTTTTT. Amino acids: CAWRPMAGELFF. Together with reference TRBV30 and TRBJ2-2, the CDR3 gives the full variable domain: SQTIHQWPATLVQPVGSPLSLECTVEGTSNPNLYWYRQAAGRGLQLLFYSVGIGQISSEVPQNLSASRPQDRQFILSSKKLLLSDSGFYLCAWRPMAGELFFGEGSRLTVL.

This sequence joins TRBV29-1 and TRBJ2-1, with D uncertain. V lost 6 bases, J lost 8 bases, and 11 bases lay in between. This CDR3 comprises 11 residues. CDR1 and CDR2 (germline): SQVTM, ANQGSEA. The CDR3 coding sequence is TGCAGCGTCCAGGACGTCTATGAGCAGTTCTTC. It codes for CSVQDVYEQFF.

The CDR3 nucleotides are TGTGCCAGCAGCCCGACAGGGTTCGCTGAAGCTTTCTTT. Its protein is CASSPTGFAEAFF. The J gene is TRBJ1-1, the V gene TRBV7-9; 7 bases are shared with TRBD1. The CDR3 sequence is 13 residues long. Germline V gene data show CDR1 as SEHNR and CDR2 as FQNEAQ (reference sequence). Germline trimming cut 5 bases from V and 6 bases from J; bases unmatched to any gene: 6.

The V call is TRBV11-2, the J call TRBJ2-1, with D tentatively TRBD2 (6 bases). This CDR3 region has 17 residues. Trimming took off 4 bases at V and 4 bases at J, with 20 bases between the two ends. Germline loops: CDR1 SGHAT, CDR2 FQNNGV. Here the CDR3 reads CASSWTTQEGRYNEQFF. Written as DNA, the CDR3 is TGTGCCAGCAGCTGGACGACCCAGGAGGGCCGGTACAATGAGCAGTTCTTC.

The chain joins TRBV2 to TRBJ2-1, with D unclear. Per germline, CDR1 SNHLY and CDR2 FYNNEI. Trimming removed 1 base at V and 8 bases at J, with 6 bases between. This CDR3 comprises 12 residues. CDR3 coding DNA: TGTGCCAGCAGTGAAGTAAGGGATGAGCAGTTCTTC. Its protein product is CASSEVRDEQFF.

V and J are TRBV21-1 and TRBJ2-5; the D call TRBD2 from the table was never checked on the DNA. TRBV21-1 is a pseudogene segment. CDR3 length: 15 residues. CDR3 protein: CASSKVGGGEETQYF. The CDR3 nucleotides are TGTGCCAGCAGCAAAGTGGGAGGGGGGGAAGAGACCCAGTACTTC.

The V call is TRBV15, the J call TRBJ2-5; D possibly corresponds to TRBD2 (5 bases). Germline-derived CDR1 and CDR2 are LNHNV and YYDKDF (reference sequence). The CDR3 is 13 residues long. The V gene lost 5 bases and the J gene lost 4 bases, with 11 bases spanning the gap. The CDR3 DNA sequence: TGTGCCACCAGCCCGACGGGGAGAGAGACCCAGTACTTC. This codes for CATSPTGRETQYF.

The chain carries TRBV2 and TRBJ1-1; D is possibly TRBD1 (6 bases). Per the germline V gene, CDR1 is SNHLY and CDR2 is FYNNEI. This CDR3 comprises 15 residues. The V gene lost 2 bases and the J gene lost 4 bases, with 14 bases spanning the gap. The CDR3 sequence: CASSENTGRTTEAFF. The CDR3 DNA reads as TGTGCCAGCAGTGAAAACACAGGGAGGACCACTGAAGCTTTCTTT.

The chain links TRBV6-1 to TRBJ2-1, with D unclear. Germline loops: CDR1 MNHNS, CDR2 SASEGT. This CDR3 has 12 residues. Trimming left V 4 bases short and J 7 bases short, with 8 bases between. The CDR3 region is CASSVFGNEQFF. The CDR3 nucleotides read TGTGCCAGCAGTGTTTTCGGGAATGAGCAGTTCTTC.

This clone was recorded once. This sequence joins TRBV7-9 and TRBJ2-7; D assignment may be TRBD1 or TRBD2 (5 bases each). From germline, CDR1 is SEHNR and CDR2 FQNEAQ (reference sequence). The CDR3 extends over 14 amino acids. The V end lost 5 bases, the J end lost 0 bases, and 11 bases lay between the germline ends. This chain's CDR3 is CASSDRDRSYEQYF. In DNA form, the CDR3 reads TGTGCCAGCAGCGACCGGGACCGCTCCTACGAGCAGTACTTC.

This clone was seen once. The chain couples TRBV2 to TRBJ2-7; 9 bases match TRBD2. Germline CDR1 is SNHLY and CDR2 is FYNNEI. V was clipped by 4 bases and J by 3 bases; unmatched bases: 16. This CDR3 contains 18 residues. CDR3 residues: CASSVSSGTRGRFYEQYF. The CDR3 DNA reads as TGTGCCAGCAGTGTCTCTAGCGGGACCCGCGGCCGTTTCTACGAGCAGTACTTC.

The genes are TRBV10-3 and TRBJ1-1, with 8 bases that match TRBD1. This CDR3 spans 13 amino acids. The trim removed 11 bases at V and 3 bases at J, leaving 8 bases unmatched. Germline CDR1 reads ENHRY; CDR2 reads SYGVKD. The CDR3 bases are TGTGCCGCTCGGACAGGGAGTTACACTGAAGCTTTCTTT. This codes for CAARTGSYTEAFF.

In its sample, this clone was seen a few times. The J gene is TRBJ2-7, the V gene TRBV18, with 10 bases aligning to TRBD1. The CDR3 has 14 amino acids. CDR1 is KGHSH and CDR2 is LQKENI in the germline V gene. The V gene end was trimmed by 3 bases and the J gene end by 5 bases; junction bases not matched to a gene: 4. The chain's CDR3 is CASSPGTGVNEQYF. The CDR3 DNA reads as TGTGCCAGCTCACCCGGGACAGGGGTGAACGAGCAGTACTTC.

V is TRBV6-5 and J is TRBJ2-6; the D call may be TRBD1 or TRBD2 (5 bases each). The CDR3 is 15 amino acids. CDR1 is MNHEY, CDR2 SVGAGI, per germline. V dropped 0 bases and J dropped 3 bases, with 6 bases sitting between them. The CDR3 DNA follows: TGTGCCAGCAGTTACTCTGGGGGTGGGGCCAACGTCCTGACTTTC. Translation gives CASSYSGGGANVLTF.

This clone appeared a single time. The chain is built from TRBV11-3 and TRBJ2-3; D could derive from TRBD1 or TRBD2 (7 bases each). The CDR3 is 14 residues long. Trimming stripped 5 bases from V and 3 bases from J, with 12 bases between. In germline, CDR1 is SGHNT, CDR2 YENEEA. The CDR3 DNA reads TGTGCCAGCAGCGTCCAGGGGGGGACAGATACGCAGTATTTT. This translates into CASSVQGGTDTQYF. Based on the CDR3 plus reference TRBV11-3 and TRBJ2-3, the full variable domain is EAGVVQSPRYKIIEKKQPVAFWCNPISGHNTLYWYLQNLGQGPELLIRYENEEAVDDSQLPKDRFSAERLKGVDSTLKIQPAELGDSAVYLCASSVQGGTDTQYFGPGTRLTVL.

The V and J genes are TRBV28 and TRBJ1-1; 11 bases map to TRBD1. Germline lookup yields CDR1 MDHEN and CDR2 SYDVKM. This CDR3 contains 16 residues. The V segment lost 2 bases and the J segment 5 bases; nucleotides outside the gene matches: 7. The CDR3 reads CASSLTGTGGGTEAFF. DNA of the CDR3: TGTGCCAGCAGTTTAACCGGGACAGGGGGAGGAACTGAAGCTTTCTTT.

In DNA form, the CDR3 reads TGTGCCAGCAGCCAAACGCGGGCTCACCCGGGAAGGGAGCAGTACTTC. This encodes CASSQTRAHPGREQYF. The gene calls are TRBV14 and TRBJ2-7; possible D gene TRBD2, 5 bases. V shed 2 bases and J shed 7 bases, with 21 bases lying between them. Germline values: CDR1 SGHDN, CDR2 FVKESK. This CDR3 is built from 16 residues.

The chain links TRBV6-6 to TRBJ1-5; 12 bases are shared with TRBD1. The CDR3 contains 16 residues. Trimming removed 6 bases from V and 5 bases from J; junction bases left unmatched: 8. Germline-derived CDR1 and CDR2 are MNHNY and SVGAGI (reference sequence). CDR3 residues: CASSPDGTGGYQPQHF. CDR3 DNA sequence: TGTGCCAGCAGCCCAGATGGGACAGGGGGCTATCAGCCCCAGCATTTT.

The CDR3 loop is CASSVGDSPAVEQYF. In DNA form, the CDR3 reads TGTGCCAGCAGCGTAGGGGACAGCCCGGCGGTCGAGCAGTACTTC. The genes are TRBV9 and TRBJ2-7, with 7 bases aligning to TRBD1. V lost 0 bases to trimming and J lost 6 bases; unmatched junction nucleotides: 9. CDR1 SGDLS and CDR2 YYNGEE come from the germline V gene. There are 15 residues in the CDR3.

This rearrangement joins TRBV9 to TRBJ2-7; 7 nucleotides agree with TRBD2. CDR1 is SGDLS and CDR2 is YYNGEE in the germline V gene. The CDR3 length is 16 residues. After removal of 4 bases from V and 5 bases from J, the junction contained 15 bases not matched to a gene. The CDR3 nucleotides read TGTGCCAGCAGCTCTCGATTGGGAGGGCCCATCCACGAGCAGTACTTC. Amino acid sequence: CASSSRLGGPIHEQYF.

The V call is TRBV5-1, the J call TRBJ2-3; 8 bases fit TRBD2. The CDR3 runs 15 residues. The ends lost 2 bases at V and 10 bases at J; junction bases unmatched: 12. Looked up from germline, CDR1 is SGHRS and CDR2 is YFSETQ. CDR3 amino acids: CASSFDLAGGTSQYF. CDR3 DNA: TGCGCCAGCAGCTTTGACCTAGCGGGCGGTACCTCGCAGTATTTT.

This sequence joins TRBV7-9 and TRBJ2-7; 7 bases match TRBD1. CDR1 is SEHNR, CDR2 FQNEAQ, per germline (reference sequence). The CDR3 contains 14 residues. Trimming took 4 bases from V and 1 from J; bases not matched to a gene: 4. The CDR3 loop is CASSSGTASYEQYF. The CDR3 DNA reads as TGTGCCAGCAGCTCCGGGACAGCTTCCTACGAGCAGTACTTC.

The chain's CDR3 is CASGTLTGELFF. For the CDR3, the DNA is TGTGCCAGCGGAACGTTAACCGGGGAGCTGTTTTTT. This chain connects TRBV4-2 to TRBJ2-2; D remains unclear. The germline V gene encodes CDR1 LGHNA and CDR2 YNFKEQ. The V and J ends lost 8 bases and 5 bases respectively, with 9 bases between them. The CDR3 extends over 12 amino acids.